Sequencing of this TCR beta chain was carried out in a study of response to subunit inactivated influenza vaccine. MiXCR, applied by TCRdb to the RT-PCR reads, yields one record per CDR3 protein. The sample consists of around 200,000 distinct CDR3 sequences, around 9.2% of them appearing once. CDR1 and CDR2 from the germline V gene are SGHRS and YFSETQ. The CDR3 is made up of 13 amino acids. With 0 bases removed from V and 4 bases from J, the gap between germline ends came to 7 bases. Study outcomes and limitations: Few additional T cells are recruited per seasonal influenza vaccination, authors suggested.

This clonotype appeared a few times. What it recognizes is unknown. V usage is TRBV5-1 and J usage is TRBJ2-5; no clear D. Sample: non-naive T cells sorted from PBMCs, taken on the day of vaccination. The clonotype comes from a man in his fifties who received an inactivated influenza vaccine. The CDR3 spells CASSLDGGETQYF. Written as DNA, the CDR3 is TGCGCCAGCAGCTTGGACGGCGGAGAGACCCAGTACTTC.